The TCR beta chain under discussion was sequenced for a study of blood T cells in healthy people across ages. For the second PCR, which ran for about 7 to 12 cycles, a sample-barcoded 5' primer and a J-beta primer mix were used. TCRdb reanalysed the 5' RACE reads using MiXCR and keeps one entry per CDR3 protein. Altogether over 600,000 distinct CDR3 sequences are present, approximately 40% being singletons, with the ten largest covering 30%. Counting both end residues, the CDR3 totals 13 amino acids. Germline V gene sequence: CDR1 LGHNT, CDR2 FRNRAP. A word on this clonotype: This is likely a read error, given that the CDR3 carries no conserved phenylalanine or tryptophan at its end. The DNA is omitted, as the CDR3 cannot be located on it reliably, and the CDR3 follows TCRdb's listing.

The source material was blood. The TCR sequence derives from a man at least 80 years old in good health. The chain employs TRBV12-5 and TRBJ1-1. CDR3 residues: CASGLGSNTEASI.